The 12 T cell receptor beta chains given below trace back to one sample, sequenced in a study of cytomegalovirus exposure and HLA in healthy donors. TCRdb's copy holds only in-frame clones and misses some; the assay was immunoSEQ multiplex PCR. The table has more than 95,000 clones, approximately 85% seen once. The specimen sequenced was PBMCs. The receptors were gathered from a man aged 18-30 years in good health and CMV-seronegative.

This clone was detected only a few times. V and J are TRBV7-9 and TRBJ2-7, with TRBD2 as a possible D gene (6 bases). Germline CDR1 and CDR2: SEHNR and FQNEAQ (reference sequence). Trimming took 5 bases from V and 3 from J, leaving 14 bases between them. The CDR3 has 14 residues. In DNA form, the CDR3 reads TGTGCCAGCAGCCCCCGAGCGGGCGGCTACGAGCAGTACTTC. Amino acid sequence: CASSPRAGGYEQYF.

This clone appeared once. The rearrangement links TRBV2 to TRBJ2-2, with 7 bases lining up with TRBD1. CDR3 size: 15 residues. Germline V lookup: CDR1 SNHLY, CDR2 FYNNEI. Trimming took 9 bases from V and 4 from J; bases not matched to a gene: 11. The CDR3 region is CASGATGATTGELFF. In nucleotides, the CDR3 is TGTGCCAGTGGAGCCACAGGGGCGACCACCGGGGAGCTGTTTTTT.

The J gene is TRBJ1-2, the V gene TRBV12-5, with a tentative D call TRBD1 (5 bases). The germline V gene has CDR1 LGHNT and CDR2 FRNRAP. The V end was cut by 1 base, the J end by 6 bases, with 15 bases between. The CDR3 length is 15 residues. Written as DNA, the CDR3 is TGTGCTAGTGGTTTGGCCTCGGTAGGGGCCCATGGCTACACCTTC. Translated: CASGLASVGAHGYTF.

In its sample, this clone was seen a few times. The CDR3 nucleotides read TGTGCCAGCACCGACCGGGGGGCAGGCACTGAAGCTTTCTTT. As protein: CASTDRGAGTEAFF. This rearrangement joins TRBV7-9 to TRBJ1-1; weak D call: TRBD1 (6 bases). Trimming shortened V by 7 bases and J by 4 bases, and 16 bases separated the two germline ends. CDR1 is SEHNR and CDR2 is FQNEAQ in the germline V gene (reference sequence). The CDR3 consists of 14 residues.

The V and J genes are TRBV7-9 and TRBJ2-7; D might be TRBD1 (5 bases). The germline gives CDR1 SEHNR, CDR2 FQNEAQ (reference sequence). V lost 3 bases to trimming and J lost 5 bases, with 11 bases between them. The CDR3 runs to 13 residues. The CDR3 loop reads CASSFRQGHEQYF. In DNA form, the CDR3 reads TGTGCCAGCAGCTTTCGCCAGGGCCACGAGCAGTACTTC.

This clone was recorded only once. V and J are TRBV30 and TRBJ1-1, with TRBD1 as a possible D gene (6 bases). V dropped 0 bases and J dropped 14 bases, with 19 bases sitting between them. Germline V gene sequence: CDR1 GTSNPN, CDR2 SVGIG (reference sequence). CDR3 size: 13 residues. DNA for the CDR3: TGTGCCTGGAGTGTAGGGACAATTAGTCCCGCCTTCTTT. As protein: CAWSVGTISPAFF.

This clone was seen once. The V call is TRBV30, the J call TRBJ1-3, with 10 bases matching TRBD1. The ends lost 5 bases at V and 4 bases at J; junction bases unmatched: 23. The CDR3 contains 20 residues. Germline CDR1 reads GTSNPN; CDR2 reads SVGIG (reference sequence). CDR3 protein: CAWRAPGQGPKNSEGNTIYF. CDR3 DNA sequence: TGTGCCTGGCGGGCCCCGGGACAGGGGCCGAAAAACTCCGAAGGAAACACCATATATTTT.

Written as DNA, the CDR3 is TGTGCCAGCAGCCAAGATTCCGGGGACAGGGGGATCAATGAGCAGTTCTTC. It codes for CASSQDSGDRGINEQFF. The gene calls are TRBV7-8 and TRBJ2-1, with 11 bases lining up with TRBD1. With 5 bases clipped from V and 6 bases from J, the junction kept 12 bases outside the gene matches. Germline CDR1 and CDR2: SGHVS and FQNEAQ. CDR3 size: 17 residues.

The CDR3 DNA reads as TGTGCCAGCGACCGACAGGGTCAGAACACCGGGGAGCTGTTTTTT. It encodes CASDRQGQNTGELFF. The chain joins TRBV9 to TRBJ2-2, with 7 bases matching TRBD1. J gave up 1 base and V 7 bases, and 7 bases lay outside the gene matches. Germline V gene lookup returns CDR1 SGDLS and CDR2 YYNGEE. This CDR3 region has 15 residues.

The gene calls are TRBV30 and TRBJ2-7; tentatively, D is TRBD2 (5 bases). The CDR3 consists of 13 residues. V gave up 2 bases and J gave up 2 bases, with 10 bases separating them. CDR1 and CDR2 from the germline V gene are GTSNPN and SVGIG (reference sequence). The CDR3 loop reads CAWSLGATYEQYF. CDR3 DNA sequence: TGTGCCTGGAGTTTGGGAGCGACCTACGAGCAGTACTTC.

The V call is TRBV30, the J call TRBJ2-2; 8 nucleotides align to TRBD2. The CDR3 sequence is 16 residues long. V dropped 4 bases and J dropped 5; count of bases not matched to a gene: 12. Germline CDR1 and CDR2: GTSNPN and SVGIG (reference sequence). CDR3: CAWKILSGGPTGELFF. DNA for the CDR3: TGTGCCTGGAAGATTTTATCGGGAGGGCCGACCGGGGAGCTGTTTTTT.

The chain combines TRBV9 with TRBJ1-2; weak D call: TRBD1 (5 bases). Germline CDR1 is SGDLS and CDR2 is YYNGEE. The CDR3 covers 16 residues. V was trimmed by 0 bases and J by 3 bases, leaving 15 bases between them. CDR3 amino acids: CASSVGSGGSYYGYTF. DNA of the CDR3: TGTGCCAGCAGCGTAGGATCGGGGGGTAGTTACTATGGCTACACCTTC. Combining the CDR3 with reference TRBV9 and TRBJ1-2 gives the whole variable domain DSGVTQTPKHLITATGQRVTLRCSPRSGDLSVYWYQQSLDQGLQFLIQYYNGEERAKGNILERFSAQQFPDLHSELNLSSLELGDSALYFCASSVGSGGSYYGYTFGSGTRLTVV.